This paragraph reports one T cell receptor beta chain. Its antigen is unidentified. J lost 0 bases, V lost 0 bases, and 15 bases had no gene match. This CDR3 spans 21 amino acids. The V gene's germline CDR1 is LGHNA and CDR2 YSLEER. An equimolar mix of two oligonucleotides served as the beta constant-region primer for TRBC1 and TRBC2. Ligated cDNA was amplified by four rounds of PCR with nested alpha and beta constant-region primers and SP2. Each CDR3 protein is one row after TCRdb ran MiXCR on the UMI-ligation and nested PCR reads. The table records over 110,000 distinct CDR3 sequences, approximately 21% of them present only once. The source of the sample is a study of naive and memory T cell subsets. Notes on the study in general: A few larger clonotypes appeared in naive repertoires, especially CD8, possibly memory cells re-expressing CD45RA.

The sample comprised naive CD8+ T cells from blood. This TCR was sampled from a human donor in good health. V gene TRBV4-3 combines with J gene TRBJ1-5; 9 bases map to TRBD1. The CDR3 nucleotides are TGCGCCAGCAGCCAAGATCACAGGGGGCTCGTCGCCCTACATAGCAATCAGCCCCAGCATTTT. Residues: CASSQDHRGLVALHSNQPQHF.